In this sample, the clone carrying this T cell receptor (beta chain) turned up a few times. As yet, its antigen is unknown. The data derive from a study of cytomegalovirus exposure and HLA in healthy donors. General study points: V- and J-gene trimming in TCR beta was tied to a missense DCLRE1C variant by an analysis performed later. Excluded: some indistinguishable V segments such as TRBV6-2 and TRBV6-3.

Germline CDR1 GTSNPN, CDR2 SVGIG (reference sequence). J gave up 5 bases and V 2 bases, and 4 bases lay outside the gene matches. This CDR3 is 15 amino acids long. PCR primers comprised 60 Vbeta and 13 Jbeta primers. The repertoire was sequenced with immunoSEQ multiplex PCR; TCRdb's copy has only in-frame clones and lacks some. The repertoire consists of around 94,000 clones, with 50% to 70% occurring once and the leading ten covering about 4.4%. Sequences were obtained from PBMCs. The clonotype originates from a human donor in good health. The gene calls are TRBV30 and TRBJ1-6; 9 bases agree with TRBD1. CDR3 loop: CAWSMGTGNNSPLHF. The DNA for the CDR3 is TGTGCCTGGAGTATGGGGACAGGGAATAATTCACCCCTCCACTTT.